The entry below describes one TCR beta chain. These data originate in a study of cytomegalovirus exposure and HLA in healthy donors. Trimming removed 5 bases at V and 0 bases at J, with 16 bases between. This CDR3 region has 16 residues. Germline CDR1 SGHVS, CDR2 FQNEAQ. Sequenced by immunoSEQ multiplex PCR; TCRdb stores in-frame clones only, minus some. The data contain around 350,000 clones, more than 80% of them singletons. The genes are TRBV7-8 and TRBJ1-1, with D unresolved. The sequence was collected from a young woman in good health and CMV-seronegative. Sequencing was done on a sample of PBMCs. The CDR3 DNA follows: TGTGCCAGCAGCACAGAGCGGGCGGGGATGAACACTGAAGCTTTCTTT. Its translation is CASSTERAGMNTEAFF.